This T cell receptor (beta chain) was documented in a study of T-cell memory formation after mild COVID-19. TCRdb redid the calling of the 5' RACE reads with MiXCR, one entry per CDR3 protein. The sample carries roughly 500,000 distinct CDR3 sequences, around 20% recorded once. The CDR3 sequence is 15 residues long. V shed 5 bases and J shed 5 bases, with 18 bases lying between them. This chain links TRBV12-3 or TRBV12-4 with TRBJ1-2, with unresolved D. The sequence was collected from an adult woman who had mild COVID-19 (a few samples of this study predate the infection). Cell type and time point are not known. Sequencing was performed on PBMCs or a T cell subset sorted from them (not recorded which). The CDR3: CASSPMTGSGYGYTF. CDR3 DNA: TGTGCCAGCAGTCCCATGACGGGTTCGGGATATGGCTACACCTTC.